The clone carrying this T cell receptor (beta chain) was detected many times. Antigen specificity is unknown. These data belong to a study of T cells in Graves' hyperthyroidism and ophthalmopathy. Whole-study findings and limits: Blood also held most thyroid clonotypes expanded beyond 0.001.

The source material, RNA transcripts, was used to amplify TCR beta CDR3 regions. Using the HTBI primer set, a first-round RT-PCR was run on the TCR CDR3. TCRdb used MiXCR to reprocess the multiplex PCR reads, holding one entry per CDR3 protein. Of around 280,000 distinct CDR3 sequences listed, about 13% are singletons. This sequence originates from a middle-aged woman with Graves' hyperthyroidism. Sequencing was performed on blood.

The DNA of the CDR3 is TGCGCCAGCAGTGAGGGTTCTAACACTGAAGCTTTCTTT. It yields the protein CASSEGSNTEAFF. V is TRBV5-1 and J is TRBJ1-1; D unresolved. Germline-derived CDR1 and CDR2 are SGHRS and YFSETQ. V gave up 5 bases and J gave up 2 bases, with 10 bases separating them. This CDR3 spans 13 amino acids.